The 15 T cell receptor beta chains presented below share a single source sample, sequenced in a study of blood T cell repertoires in COVID-19. The table came from immunoSEQ multiplex PCR; TCRdb's copy has only in-frame clones and leaves some out. In the table there are tens of thousands of clones, roughly four fifths of which are singletons. Sequences were obtained from peripheral blood. These receptors all come from a human donor in a cohort sampled during active COVID-19.

This sequence joins TRBV9 and TRBJ2-5; 11 bases line up with TRBD2. After removal of 4 bases from V and 5 bases from J, the junction contained 4 bases not matched to a gene. Germline V gene lookup returns CDR1 SGDLS and CDR2 YYNGEE. The CDR3 spans 14 residues. In DNA form, the CDR3 reads TGTGCCAGCAGCTTGGGACTAGCGGACGAGACCCAGTACTTC. Translation: CASSLGLADETQYF.

J is TRBJ1-6 and V is TRBV9, with 8 bases fitting TRBD1. This CDR3 spans 17 amino acids. V shed 4 bases and J 1 base; nucleotides not matched to a gene: 7. Per the germline V gene, CDR1 is SGDLS and CDR2 is YYNGEE. For the CDR3, the DNA is TGTGCCAGCAGCCAGGACAGGGCGAGGTCCTATAATTCACCCCTCCACTTT. The encoded protein is CASSQDRARSYNSPLHF. The complete variable domain, with remaining parts taken from reference TRBV9 and TRBJ1-6, reads DSGVTQTPKHLITATGQRVTLRCSPRSGDLSVYWYQQSLDQGLQFLIQYYNGEERAKGNILERFSAQQFPDLHSELNLSSLELGDSALYFCASSQDRARSYNSPLHFGNGTRLTVT.

This clone was observed once. The chain recombines TRBV25-1 with TRBJ2-5; 10 bases agree with TRBD1. Unmatched junction bases numbered 4, after V lost 2 bases and J lost 4 bases. This CDR3 is built from 15 residues. The V gene's germline CDR1 is MGHDK and CDR2 SYGVNS. The CDR3 is CASSEGQGVVETQYF. CDR3 DNA: TGTGCCAGCAGTGAAGGACAGGGGGTGGTAGAGACCCAGTACTTC. The full variable domain, in which reference TRBV25-1 and TRBJ2-5 provide the parts outside the CDR3, is EADIYQTPRYLVIGTGKKITLECSQTMGHDKMYWYQQDPGMELHLIHYSYGVNSTEKGDLSSESTVSRIRTEHFPLTLESARPSHTSQYLCASSEGQGVVETQYFGPGTRLLVL.

V and J are TRBV13 and TRBJ1-1, with D hard to call. The germline gives CDR1 PRHDT, CDR2 FYEKMQ (reference sequence). This CDR3 region has 15 residues. The ends were cut back, 5 bases at V and 1 base at J, with 14 bases in the middle. This CDR3 reads CASSTGYGRNTEAFF. In DNA, the CDR3 is TGTGCCAGCAGCACCGGTTACGGTCGGAACACTGAAGCTTTCTTT.

This clone occurred once. This chain links TRBV5-6 with TRBJ2-3; 11 nucleotides agree with TRBD2. Germline V lookup: CDR1 SGHDT, CDR2 YYEEEE. This CDR3 contains 17 residues. The V segment lost 5 bases and the J segment 5 bases; nucleotides outside the gene matches: 13. The CDR3 region is CASSSRLAGLGVDTQYF. The CDR3 DNA reads as TGTGCCAGCAGTTCCAGACTAGCGGGACTTGGAGTAGATACGCAGTATTTT.

The chain has TRBV14 and TRBJ2-1; D is possibly TRBD1 (5 bases). The CDR3 loop spans 15 amino acids. Germline lookup yields CDR1 SGHDN and CDR2 FVKESK. V dropped 0 bases and J dropped 1 base, with 7 bases sitting between them. The CDR3 coding sequence is TGTGCCAGCAGCCAAGATCAGGGTTCCTACAATGAGCAGTTCTTC. Its translation: CASSQDQGSYNEQFF. The entire variable domain, with the rest obtained from reference TRBV14 and TRBJ2-1, is as follows: EAGVTQFPSHSVIEKGQTVTLRCDPISGHDNLYWYRRVMGKEIKFLLHFVKESKQDESGMPNNRFLAERTGGTYSTLKVQPAELEDSGVYFCASSQDQGSYNEQFFGPGTRLTVL.

The J gene is TRBJ2-5, the V gene TRBV12-3 or TRBV12-4; maybe TRBD1 (5 bases). CDR3 size: 13 residues. V lost 4 bases, J lost 5 bases, and 11 bases lay in between. The CDR3 is CASSWGFGETQYF. CDR3 in DNA: TGTGCCAGCAGTTGGGGCTTCGGGGAGACCCAGTACTTC.

This clone was counted between two and nine times. The chain recombines TRBV24-1 with TRBJ2-5, with a tentative D call TRBD2 (5 bases). Germline assignment: CDR1 KGHDR and CDR2 SFDVKD. With 6 bases removed from V and 3 bases from J, the gap between germline ends came to 7 bases. CDR3 length: 12 amino acids. The DNA for the CDR3 is TGTGCCACCAGTCCCGGGAAAGAGACCCAGTACTTC. It specifies CATSPGKETQYF.

CDR3 sequence reads: CASRRESSYNEQFF. CDR3 in DNA: TGTGCCAGCCGACGGGAGTCCTCCTACAATGAGCAGTTCTTC. This chain connects TRBV18 to TRBJ2-1, with a weak D call TRBD2 (6 bases). The length of the CDR3 is 14 residues. CDR1 is KGHSH and CDR2 is LQKENI in the germline V gene. Trimming cost V 8 bases and J 0 bases, with 11 bases left between them.

The chain recombines TRBV7-9 with TRBJ1-4, with D possibly TRBD1 on 6 matching bases. V was shortened by 5 bases and J by 13 bases, with 14 bases between the two germline ends. The CDR3 covers 12 residues. In germline, CDR1 is SEHNR, CDR2 FQNEAQ (reference sequence). CDR3 bases: TGTGCCAGCAGCCCGTGGGACATACCACTGTTTTTT. Protein product: CASSPWDIPLFF.

V gene TRBV6-2 or TRBV6-3 combines with J gene TRBJ1-1; TRBD1 might be the D (5 bases). Germline V CDR1 and CDR2: MNHEY, SVGEGT. The CDR3 is 15 amino acids. Trimming shortened V by 4 bases and J by 1 base, and 13 bases separated the two germline ends. The DNA for the CDR3 is TGTGCCAGCAGTTCGTTAAACACAGGGAACACTGAAGCTTTCTTT. Amino acid sequence: CASSSLNTGNTEAFF.

J is TRBJ2-7 and V is TRBV5-6; TRBD2 aligns across 10 bases. J gave up 6 bases and V 0 bases, and 6 bases lay outside the gene matches. The CDR3 runs to 15 residues. CDR1 is SGHDT, CDR2 YYEEEE, per germline. For the CDR3, the DNA is TGTGCCAGCAGCTTGGCCGTACTAGCGGGAAGCGAGCAGTACTTC. Protein sequence: CASSLAVLAGSEQYF.

This clone was counted a few times. The V gene is TRBV6-5, the J gene TRBJ2-5, with unresolved D. V was clipped by 5 bases and J by 5 bases, with 15 bases between them. Germline V gene lookup returns CDR1 MNHEY and CDR2 SVGAGI. The CDR3 spans 14 residues. Here the CDR3 reads CASSHLANGETQYF. The CDR3 region has the DNA TGTGCCAGCAGTCATCTCGCCAACGGTGAGACCCAGTACTTC.

The chain joins TRBV10-3 to TRBJ1-1; 7 bases align to TRBD1. This CDR3 has 15 residues. Germline trimming cut 3 bases from V and 3 bases from J; bases unmatched to any gene: 7. The germline gives CDR1 ENHRY, CDR2 SYGVKD. The CDR3 protein is CAISEGSGGDTEAFF. The DNA for the CDR3 is TGTGCCATCAGTGAAGGTTCAGGGGGAGACACTGAAGCTTTCTTT.

The J gene is TRBJ1-4, the V gene TRBV4-2; 9 nucleotides agree with TRBD1. The CDR3 length is 14 residues. Germline-derived CDR1 and CDR2 are LGHNA and YNFKEQ. The ends lost 3 bases at V and 7 bases at J; junction bases unmatched: 3. CDR3 protein: CASSQGQGGEKLFF. In nucleotides, the CDR3 is TGTGCCAGCAGCCAGGGACAGGGAGGTGAAAAACTGTTTTTT.